Listed below are T cell receptor beta chains from one sample, sequenced in a study of T cell repertoires in aging, cancer and after chemotherapy. From the multiplex PCR reads, TCRdb called clonotypes with MiXCR, one entry per CDR3 protein. The sample yields roughly 12,000 distinct CDR3 sequences, roughly a quarter seen once. The sample consisted of blood. These receptors originate from a human donor with a blood cancer. Each CDR3 is given without its conserved first and last residue. Size is omitted from some rows. Given values are once, few, many or a class for expanded clones.

>-|TRBJ1-2|TRBV10-3
AISEQGGTRGYT
>few|TRBJ1-1|TRBV6-1
ASMNLGGLNTEAF
>few|TRBJ2-1|TRBV24-1
ATSESDREQF
>-|TRBJ2-1|TRBV20-1
SAMGTEL
>few|TRBJ2-1|TRBV4-3
ASSQVTGGSNEQF
>medium-sized|TRBJ1-4|TRBV19
ASSIGQGVNEKLF
>-|TRBJ1-1|TRBV24-1
ATSDYRDRAAATEAF
>few|TRBJ2-7|TRBV5-8
ASISPGQPYYEQY
>medium-sized|TRBJ2-5|TRBV6-1
ASSETQY
>medium-sized|TRBJ2-7|TRBV29-1
SVDGGGGYEQY
>medium-sized|TRBJ1-5|TRBV19
ASSIGQGGNQPQH
>medium-sized|TRBJ1-1|TRBV29-1
SVEGTTGGNTEAF
>-|TRBJ2-1|TRBV6-2/TRBV6-3
ASSPNLAGQVINEQF
>few|TRBJ2-5|TRBV19
ASSKTPGGTQY
>-|TRBJ1-3|TRBV20-1
SAGDRRSSTNTIY
>few|TRBJ1-2|TRBV2
ASSEAGGTGYGYT
>-|TRBJ2-1|TRBV5-1
ASSLPSPEYNEQF
>-|TRBJ1-4|TRBV5-6
ASSLAASREEKLF
>many|TRBJ2-5|TRBV19
ASSFGRAFQETQY
>medium-sized|TRBJ2-7|TRBV29-1
SATSLSYEQY
>-|TRBJ2-2|TRBV11-2
ASSLGTANTGELF
>medium-sized|TRBJ2-2|TRBV6-2/TRBV6-3
ASSLSSRVANTGELF